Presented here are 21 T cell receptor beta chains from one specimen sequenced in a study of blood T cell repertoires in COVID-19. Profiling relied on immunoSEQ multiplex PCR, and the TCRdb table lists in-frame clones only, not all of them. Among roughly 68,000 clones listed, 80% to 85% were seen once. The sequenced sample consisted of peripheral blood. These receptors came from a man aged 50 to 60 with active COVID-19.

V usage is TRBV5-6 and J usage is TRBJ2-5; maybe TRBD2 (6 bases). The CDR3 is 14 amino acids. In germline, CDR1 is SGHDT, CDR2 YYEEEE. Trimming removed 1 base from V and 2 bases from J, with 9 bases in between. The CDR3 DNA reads TGTGCCAGCAGCTTGTGGGGGACTCAAGAGACCCAGTACTTC. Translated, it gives CASSLWGTQETQYF.

The CDR3 reads CATGFTGELFF. CDR3 DNA: TGTGCCACCGGGTTCACCGGGGAGCTGTTTTTT. This chain uses TRBV6-5 with TRBJ2-2; D gene uncertain. Between the trimmed V and J ends, which lost 10 bases and 4 bases, there was a span of 7 bases. CDR3 size: 11 residues. CDR1 and CDR2 from the germline V gene are MNHEY and SVGAGI.

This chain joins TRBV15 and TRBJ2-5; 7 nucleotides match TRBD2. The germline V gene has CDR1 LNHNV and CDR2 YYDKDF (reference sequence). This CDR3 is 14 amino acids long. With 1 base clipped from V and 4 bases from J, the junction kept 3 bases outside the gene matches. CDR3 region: CATSRVSGIETQYF. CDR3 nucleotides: TGTGCCACCAGCAGAGTAAGCGGGATAGAGACCCAGTACTTC.

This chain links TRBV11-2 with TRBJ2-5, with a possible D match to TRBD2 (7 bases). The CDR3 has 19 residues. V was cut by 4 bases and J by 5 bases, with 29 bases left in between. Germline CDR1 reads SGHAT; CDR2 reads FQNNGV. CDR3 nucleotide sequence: TGTGCCAGCAGCTACTATAGGGTTGGGCGGGGGCCCTTTCGGGAGACCCAGTACTTC. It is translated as CASSYYRVGRGPFRETQYF.

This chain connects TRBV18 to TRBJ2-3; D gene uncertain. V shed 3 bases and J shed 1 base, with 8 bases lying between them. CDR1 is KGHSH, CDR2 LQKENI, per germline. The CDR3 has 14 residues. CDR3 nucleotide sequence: TGTGCCAGCTCACCCATCGAGGGCACAGATACGCAGTATTTT. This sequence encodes CASSPIEGTDTQYF.

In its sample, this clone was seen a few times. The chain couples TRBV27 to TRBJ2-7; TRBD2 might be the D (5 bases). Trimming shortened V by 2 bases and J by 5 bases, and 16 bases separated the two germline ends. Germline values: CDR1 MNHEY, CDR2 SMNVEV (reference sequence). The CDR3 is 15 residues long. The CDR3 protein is CASSLVGLPLHEQYF. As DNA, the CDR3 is TGTGCCAGCAGTTTAGTCGGACTGCCGCTCCACGAGCAGTACTTC.

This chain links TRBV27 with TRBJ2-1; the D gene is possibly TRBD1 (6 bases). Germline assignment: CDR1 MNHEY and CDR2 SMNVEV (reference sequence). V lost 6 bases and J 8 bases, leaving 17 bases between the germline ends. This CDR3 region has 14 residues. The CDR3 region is CASRPRTEAHEQFF. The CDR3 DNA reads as TGTGCCAGCAGGCCCCGGACAGAGGCCCATGAGCAGTTCTTC.

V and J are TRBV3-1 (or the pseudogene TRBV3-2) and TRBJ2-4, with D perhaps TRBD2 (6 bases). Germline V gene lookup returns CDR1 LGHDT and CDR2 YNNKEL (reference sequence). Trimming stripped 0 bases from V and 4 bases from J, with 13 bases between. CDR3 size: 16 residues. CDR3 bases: TGTGCCAGCAGCCAAGAATCGGCGGGGACTAAAAACATTCAGTACTTC. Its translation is CASSQESAGTKNIQYF.

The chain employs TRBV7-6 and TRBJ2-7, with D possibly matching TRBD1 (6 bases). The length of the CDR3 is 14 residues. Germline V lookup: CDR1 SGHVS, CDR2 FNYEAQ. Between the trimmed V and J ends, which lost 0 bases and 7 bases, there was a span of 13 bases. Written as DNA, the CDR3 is TGTGCCAGCAGCTTAGCGCTGCAGGGGAGTGAGCAGTACTTC. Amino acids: CASSLALQGSEQYF.

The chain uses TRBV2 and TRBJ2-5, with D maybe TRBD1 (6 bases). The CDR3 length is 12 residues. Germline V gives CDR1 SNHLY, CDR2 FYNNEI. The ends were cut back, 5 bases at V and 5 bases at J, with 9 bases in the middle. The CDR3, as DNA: TGTGCCAGCAGTCAGGGGCGGGAGACCCAGTACTTC. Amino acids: CASSQGRETQYF.

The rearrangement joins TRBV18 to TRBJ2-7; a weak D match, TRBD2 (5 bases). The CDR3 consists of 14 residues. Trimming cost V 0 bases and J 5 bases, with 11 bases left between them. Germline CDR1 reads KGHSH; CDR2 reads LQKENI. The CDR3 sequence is CASSPPRVPNEQYF. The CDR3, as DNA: TGTGCCAGCTCACCACCGAGGGTCCCCAACGAGCAGTACTTC. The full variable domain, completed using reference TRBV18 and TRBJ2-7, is NAGVMQNPRHLVRRRGQEARLRCSPMKGHSHVYWYRQLPEEGLKFMVYLQKENIIDESGMPKERFSAEFPKEGPSILRIQQVVRGDSAAYFCASSPPRVPNEQYFGPGTRLTVT.

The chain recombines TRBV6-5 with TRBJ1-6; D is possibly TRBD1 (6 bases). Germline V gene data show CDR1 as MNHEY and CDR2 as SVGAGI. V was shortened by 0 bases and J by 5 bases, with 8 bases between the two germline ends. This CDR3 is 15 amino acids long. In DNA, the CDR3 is TGTGCCAGCAGTTACTCCAGGGGTAATAATTCACCCCTCCACTTT. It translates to CASSYSRGNNSPLHF.

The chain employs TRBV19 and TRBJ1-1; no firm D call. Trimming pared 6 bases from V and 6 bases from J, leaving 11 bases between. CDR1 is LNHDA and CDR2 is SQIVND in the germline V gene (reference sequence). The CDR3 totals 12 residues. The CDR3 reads CASSPWGAEAFF. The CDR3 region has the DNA TGTGCCAGTAGCCCGTGGGGAGCTGAAGCTTTCTTT.

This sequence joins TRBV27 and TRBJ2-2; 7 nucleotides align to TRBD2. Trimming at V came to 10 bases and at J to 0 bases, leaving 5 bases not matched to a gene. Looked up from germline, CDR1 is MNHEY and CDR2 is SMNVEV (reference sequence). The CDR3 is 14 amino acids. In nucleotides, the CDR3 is TGTGCCACCCGCGGGAGAGCGAACACCGGGGAGCTGTTTTTT. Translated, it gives CATRGRANTGELFF.

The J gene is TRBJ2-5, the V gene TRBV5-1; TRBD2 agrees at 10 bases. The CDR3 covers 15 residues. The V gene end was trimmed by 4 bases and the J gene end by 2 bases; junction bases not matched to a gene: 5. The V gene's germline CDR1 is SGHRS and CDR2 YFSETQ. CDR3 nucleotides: TGCGCCAGCAGCCCCGGGACTAGCGATCAAGAGACCCAGTACTTC. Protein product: CASSPGTSDQETQYF.

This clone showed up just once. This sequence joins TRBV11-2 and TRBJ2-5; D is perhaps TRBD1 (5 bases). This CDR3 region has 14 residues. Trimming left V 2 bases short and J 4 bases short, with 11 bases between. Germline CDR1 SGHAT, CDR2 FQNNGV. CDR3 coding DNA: TGTGCCAGCAGCTTAAGCAGGGCGACAGAGACCCAGTACTTC. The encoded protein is CASSLSRATETQYF.

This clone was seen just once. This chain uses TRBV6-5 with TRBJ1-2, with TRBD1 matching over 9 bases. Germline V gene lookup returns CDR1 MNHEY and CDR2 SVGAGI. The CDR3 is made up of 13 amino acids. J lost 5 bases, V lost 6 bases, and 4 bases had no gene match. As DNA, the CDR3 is TGTGCCAGCAGCAGGGACAGGGATTATGGCTACACCTTC. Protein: CASSRDRDYGYTF.

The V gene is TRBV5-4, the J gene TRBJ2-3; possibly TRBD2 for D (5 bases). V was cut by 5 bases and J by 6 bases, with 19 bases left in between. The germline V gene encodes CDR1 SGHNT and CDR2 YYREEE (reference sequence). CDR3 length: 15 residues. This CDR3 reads CASSPDPRGADTQYF. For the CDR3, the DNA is TGTGCCAGCAGTCCGGACCCCCGGGGAGCGGATACGCAGTATTTT.

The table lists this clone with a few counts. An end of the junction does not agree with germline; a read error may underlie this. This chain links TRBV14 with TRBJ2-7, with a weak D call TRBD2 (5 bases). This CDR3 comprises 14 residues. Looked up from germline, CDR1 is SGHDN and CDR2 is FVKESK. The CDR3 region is CASRSGTDSYEQYF. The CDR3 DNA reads TGTGCTAGCAGGAGCGGTACCGACTCCTACGAGCAGTACTTC. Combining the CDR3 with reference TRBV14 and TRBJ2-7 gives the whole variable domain EAGVTQFPSHSVIEKGQTVTLRCDPISGHDNLYWYRRVMGKEIKFLLHFVKESKQDESGMPNNRFLAERTGGTYSTLKVQPAELEDSGVYFCASRSGTDSYEQYFGPGTRLTVT.

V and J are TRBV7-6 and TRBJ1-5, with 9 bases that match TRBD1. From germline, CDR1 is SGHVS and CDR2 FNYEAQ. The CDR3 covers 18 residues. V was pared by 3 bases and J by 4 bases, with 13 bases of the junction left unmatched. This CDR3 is CASSFAVWDREGNQPQHF. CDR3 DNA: TGTGCCAGCAGCTTTGCGGTTTGGGACAGGGAAGGGAATCAGCCCCAGCATTTT.

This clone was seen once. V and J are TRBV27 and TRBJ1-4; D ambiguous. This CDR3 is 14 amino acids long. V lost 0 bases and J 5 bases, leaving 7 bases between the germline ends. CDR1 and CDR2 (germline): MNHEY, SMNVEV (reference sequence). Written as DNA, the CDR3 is TGTGCCAGCAGTTTATCCCCACTAAATGAAAAACTGTTTTTT. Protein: CASSLSPLNEKLFF.